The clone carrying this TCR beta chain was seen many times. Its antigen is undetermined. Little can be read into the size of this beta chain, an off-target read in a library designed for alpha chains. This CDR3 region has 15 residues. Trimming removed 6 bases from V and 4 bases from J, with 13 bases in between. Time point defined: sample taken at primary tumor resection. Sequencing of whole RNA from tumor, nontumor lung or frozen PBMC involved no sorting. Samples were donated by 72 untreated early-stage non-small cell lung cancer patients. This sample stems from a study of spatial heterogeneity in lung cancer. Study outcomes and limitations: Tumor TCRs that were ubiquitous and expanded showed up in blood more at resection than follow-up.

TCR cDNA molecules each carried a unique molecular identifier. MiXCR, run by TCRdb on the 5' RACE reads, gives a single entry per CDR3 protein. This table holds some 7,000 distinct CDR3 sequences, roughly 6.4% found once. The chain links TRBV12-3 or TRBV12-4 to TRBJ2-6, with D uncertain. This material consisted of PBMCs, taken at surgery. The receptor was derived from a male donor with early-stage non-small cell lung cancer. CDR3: CASSPMSSGANVLTF. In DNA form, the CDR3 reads TGTGCCAGCAGCCCCATGTCGTCCGGGGCCAACGTCCTGACTTTC.